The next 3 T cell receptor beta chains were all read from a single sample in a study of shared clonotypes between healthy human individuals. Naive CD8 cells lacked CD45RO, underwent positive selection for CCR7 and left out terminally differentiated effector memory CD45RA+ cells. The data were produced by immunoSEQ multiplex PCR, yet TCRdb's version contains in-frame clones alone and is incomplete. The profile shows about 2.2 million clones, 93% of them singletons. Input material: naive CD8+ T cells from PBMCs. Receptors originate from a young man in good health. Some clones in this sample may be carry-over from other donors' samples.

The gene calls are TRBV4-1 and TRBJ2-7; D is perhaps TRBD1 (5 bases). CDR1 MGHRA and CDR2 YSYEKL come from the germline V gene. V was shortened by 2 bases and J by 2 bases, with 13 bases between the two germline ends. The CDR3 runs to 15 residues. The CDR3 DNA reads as TGCGCCAGCAGCCAACGACAGACCGCGACCTACGAGCAGTACTTC. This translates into CASSQRQTATYEQYF.

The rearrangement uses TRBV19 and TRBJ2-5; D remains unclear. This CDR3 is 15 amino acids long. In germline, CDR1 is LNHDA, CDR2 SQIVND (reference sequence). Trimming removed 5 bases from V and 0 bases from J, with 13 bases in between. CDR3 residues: CASSPGQMYQETQYF. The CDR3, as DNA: TGTGCCAGTAGTCCAGGTCAGATGTACCAAGAGACCCAGTACTTC.

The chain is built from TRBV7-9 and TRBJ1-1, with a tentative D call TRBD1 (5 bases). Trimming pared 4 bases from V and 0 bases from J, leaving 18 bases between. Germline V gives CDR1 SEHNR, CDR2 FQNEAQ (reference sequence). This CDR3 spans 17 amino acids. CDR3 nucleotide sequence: TGTGCCAGCAGCTCCGGACGGAAAGGACATATGAACACTGAAGCTTTCTTT. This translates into CASSSGRKGHMNTEAFF.